Each of the 27 T cell receptor beta chains below was sequenced from the same sample in a study of CD8 T cells in Susac syndrome. RNA amounts of about 0.5 to 1 ug underwent reverse transcription with random hexamers. TCRdb itself ran the immunoSEQ multiplex PCR reads through MiXCR, one entry per CDR3 protein. The sample lists about 80,000 distinct CDR3 sequences; approximately 94% were seen once. Specimen: CD4+ T cells from PBMCs. The receptors originated from a human donor with Susac syndrome.

This chain uses TRBV2 with TRBJ2-1; no definite D call. The CDR3 runs 15 residues. Per germline, CDR1 SNHLY and CDR2 FYNNEI. The germline V and J ends were trimmed by 8 bases and 0 bases, with 14 bases remaining between them. The CDR3 protein is CASAPNESSYNEQFF. CDR3 nucleotide sequence: TGTGCCAGCGCGCCCAATGAGAGCTCCTACAATGAGCAGTTCTTC. The variable domain in full, completed from reference TRBV2 and TRBJ2-1, reads EPEVTQTPSHQVTQMGQEVILRCVPISNHLYFYWYRQILGQKVEFLVSFYNNEISEKSEIFDDQFSVERPDGSNFTLKIRSTKLEDSAMYFCASAPNESSYNEQFFGPGTRLTVL.

This clonotype occurred a few times. This rearrangement joins TRBV20-1 to TRBJ2-3; D unclear. CDR3 length: 10 residues. Trimming took off 5 bases at V and 8 bases at J, with 8 bases between the two ends. Germline CDR1 reads DFQATT; CDR2 reads SNEGSKA (reference sequence). The CDR3 region has the DNA TGCAGTGCTGGTTCCAGTACGCAGTATTTT. Translating it yields CSAGSSTQYF.

The chain joins TRBV6-2 or TRBV6-3 to TRBJ1-2; D ambiguous. CDR3 length: 13 residues. V lost 4 bases and J 3 bases, leaving 9 bases between the germline ends. Germline V gene sequence: CDR1 MNHEY, CDR2 SVGEGT. CDR3 in amino acids: CASSSREYYGYTF. The DNA of the CDR3 is TGTGCCAGCAGTTCCCGAGAGTACTATGGCTACACCTTC.

The CDR3 sequence: CASSLNRQGLSTHEQYF. CDR3 nucleotides: TGTGCCAGCAGCCTCAATAGACAGGGATTGTCGACCCACGAGCAGTACTTC. The chain links TRBV27 to TRBJ2-7, with 7 nucleotides matching TRBD1. Germline lookup yields CDR1 MNHEY and CDR2 SMNVEV (reference sequence). The CDR3 is made up of 17 amino acids. The junction had 19 bases not matched to a gene; V was cut back by 6 bases and J by 5 bases.

V usage is TRBV6-1 and J usage is TRBJ1-5; no firm D call. This CDR3 is built from 13 residues. The V end was cut by 2 bases, the J end by 4 bases, with 6 bases between. From germline, CDR1 is MNHNS and CDR2 SASEGT. CDR3 nucleotides: TGTGCCAGCAGTGAACAGGCAAATCAGCCCCAGCATTTT. Translating it yields CASSEQANQPQHF.

The chain uses TRBV29-1 and TRBJ1-2; 7 positions match TRBD1. CDR1 and CDR2 (germline): SQVTM, ANQGSEA. The V and J ends lost 6 bases and 0 bases, in that order; junction bases with no gene match: 4. The CDR3 runs 13 residues. For the CDR3, the DNA is TGCAGCGTGGACAGGCGATCTAACTATGGCTACACCTTC. Encoded protein: CSVDRRSNYGYTF.

The chain uses TRBV4-1 and TRBJ1-4; D is unclear. The length of the CDR3 is 15 residues. Germline lookup yields CDR1 MGHRA and CDR2 YSYEKL. Trimming removed 4 bases from V and 7 bases from J, with 16 bases in between. The CDR3 reads CASSPPGLPREKLFF. The CDR3 nucleotides read TGCGCCAGCAGCCCGCCTGGACTGCCCCGTGAAAAACTGTTTTTT.

The gene calls are TRBV6-5 and TRBJ2-1, with 8 bases aligning to TRBD2. The junction had 13 bases not matched to a gene; V was cut back by 6 bases and J by 12 bases. CDR1 MNHEY and CDR2 SVGAGI come from the germline V gene. This CDR3 is built from 14 residues. Written as DNA, the CDR3 is TGTGCCAGCAGCCTCCCCCTCCGGGGGGGTAGGCAGTTCTTC. As protein: CASSLPLRGGRQFF.

This clonotype was counted a few times. The rearrangement joins TRBV7-3 to TRBJ2-1, with a possible D match to TRBD2 (6 bases). In germline, CDR1 is SGHTA, CDR2 FQGTGA. Between the trimmed V and J ends, which lost 5 bases and 10 bases, there was a span of 18 bases. The length of the CDR3 is 14 residues. The CDR3 here is CASSEGTLLREQFF. The CDR3 coding sequence is TGTGCCAGCAGCGAGGGGACTCTCCTAAGGGAGCAGTTCTTC.

The rearrangement uses TRBV7-8 and TRBJ1-1; no definite D call. The CDR3 is 13 amino acids. In germline, CDR1 is SGHVS, CDR2 FQNEAQ. The V gene lost 5 bases and the J gene lost 0 bases, with 7 bases spanning the gap. In nucleotides, the CDR3 is TGTGCCAGCAGCCCAGGCCTGAACACTGAAGCTTTCTTT. This translates into CASSPGLNTEAFF.

The chain recombines TRBV24-1 with TRBJ2-1; TRBD2 matches 13 bases. Germline V gene sequence: CDR1 KGHDR, CDR2 SFDVKD. J lost 5 bases, V lost 3 bases, and 6 bases had no gene match. The CDR3 is 17 amino acids. The DNA of the CDR3 is TGTGCCACCAGTGATGCGGGACTAGCGGGACACAACAATGAGCAGTTCTTC. This codes for CATSDAGLAGHNNEQFF.

V is TRBV6-2 or TRBV6-3 and J is TRBJ2-1; D call uncertain. Per the germline V gene, CDR1 is MNHEY and CDR2 is SVGEGT. The length of the CDR3 is 14 residues. V was pared by 7 bases and J by 6 bases, with 16 bases between. This CDR3 reads CASTPELSRNEQFF. As DNA, the CDR3 is TGTGCCAGCACCCCCGAGCTGAGCCGCAATGAGCAGTTCTTC.

The chain uses TRBV5-6 and TRBJ2-1, with D perhaps TRBD2 (7 bases). The CDR3 is made up of 15 amino acids. V lost 7 bases, J lost 0 bases, and 14 bases lay in between. Germline-derived CDR1 and CDR2 are SGHDT and YYEEEE. DNA of the CDR3: TGTGCCAGCCTGGGGGGGGCGAGCTCCTACAATGAGCAGTTCTTC. Its protein is CASLGGASSYNEQFF.

This rearrangement joins TRBV14 to TRBJ1-2; D unresolved. Germline CDR1 is SGHDN and CDR2 is FVKESK. This CDR3 is 15 amino acids long. V lost 3 bases and J 4 bases, leaving 15 bases between the germline ends. The CDR3 DNA follows: TGTGCCAGCAGCCAGGGTCCTATTGACATCTATGGCTACACCTTC. Encoded protein: CASSQGPIDIYGYTF. The variable domain in full, with the rest retrieved from reference TRBV14 and TRBJ1-2, is EAGVTQFPSHSVIEKGQTVTLRCDPISGHDNLYWYRRVMGKEIKFLLHFVKESKQDESGMPNNRFLAERTGGTYSTLKVQPAELEDSGVYFCASSQGPIDIYGYTFGSGTRLTVV.

The genes are TRBV7-9 and TRBJ1-1; 9 positions agree with TRBD1. V shed 5 bases and J 11 bases; nucleotides not matched to a gene: 24. The length of the CDR3 is 18 residues. Looked up from germline, CDR1 is SEHNR and CDR2 is FQNEAQ (reference sequence). The CDR3 DNA reads TGTGCCAGCAGCAATACCCCGGGACAGGGATCGGACATTACAGGGGCTTTCTTT. It codes for CASSNTPGQGSDITGAFF. The variable domain in full, with the rest retrieved from reference TRBV7-9 and TRBJ1-1, is DTGVSQNPRHKITKRGQNVTFRCDPISEHNRLYWYRQTLGQGPEFLTYFQNEAQLEKSRLLSDRFSAERPKGSFSTLEIQRTEQGDSAMYLCASSNTPGQGSDITGAFFGQGTRLTVV.

CDR3 sequence: CASNVYYRATGELFF. CDR3 in DNA: TGTGCCAGTAACGTTTATTACAGGGCCACCGGGGAGCTGTTTTTT. This chain connects TRBV19 to TRBJ2-2; possibly TRBD1 for D (6 bases). Looked up from germline, CDR1 is LNHDA and CDR2 is SQIVND (reference sequence). The CDR3 is 15 residues long. V gave up 7 bases and J gave up 4 bases, with 16 bases separating them.

The V and J genes are TRBV7-9 and TRBJ1-6, with D uncertain. Per the germline V gene, CDR1 is SEHNR and CDR2 is FQNEAQ (reference sequence). CDR3 length: 11 amino acids. V gave up 11 bases and J gave up 10 bases, with 12 bases separating them. Written as DNA, the CDR3 is TGTGCCTCTGGAAATGGGTCACCCCTCCACTTT. Translated: CASGNGSPLHF.

This sequence joins TRBV12-3 or TRBV12-4 and TRBJ1-1; D is unresolved. The CDR3 covers 13 residues. Trimming removed 3 bases at V and 1 base at J, with 6 bases between. CDR3 protein: CASSLNPNTEAFF. As DNA, the CDR3 is TGTGCCAGCAGTTTGAACCCGAACACTGAAGCTTTCTTT.

The V gene is TRBV5-1, the J gene TRBJ2-1, with 12 bases aligning to TRBD2. The length of the CDR3 is 15 residues. J lost 5 bases, V lost 7 bases, and 7 bases had no gene match. CDR1 is SGHRS and CDR2 is YFSETQ in the germline V gene. The CDR3: CASHILAGGNNEQFF. DNA of the CDR3: TGCGCCAGCCACATACTAGCGGGGGGTAACAATGAGCAGTTCTTC.

J is TRBJ2-4 and V is TRBV3-1; 9 bases line up with TRBD2. With V trimmed by 6 bases and J by 4 bases, 7 bases remained unmatched. Per the germline V gene, CDR1 is LGHDT and CDR2 is YNNKEL (reference sequence). The CDR3 length is 15 residues. The CDR3 loop is CASRGGGASKNIQYF. DNA for the CDR3: TGTGCCAGCAGGGGCGGGGGGGCCTCGAAAAACATTCAGTACTTC.

The rearrangement uses TRBV4-3 and TRBJ2-7, with D possibly being TRBD2 (6 bases). The CDR3 has 16 amino acids. V was cut by 0 bases and J by 0 bases, with 12 bases left in between. Germline values: CDR1 LGHNA, CDR2 YSLEER. The CDR3 bases are TGCGCCAGCAGCCAAGATTGGGGGGACCTCTCCTACGAGCAGTACTTC. Translating gives CASSQDWGDLSYEQYF.

In its sample, this clonotype was seen once. This rearrangement joins TRBV12-3 or TRBV12-4 to TRBJ2-3, with no clear D. CDR3 size: 13 residues. The ends were cut back, 7 bases at V and 2 bases at J, with 10 bases in the middle. CDR3 sequence: CASTSRHTDTQYF. The CDR3 DNA reads TGTGCCAGCACATCCCGCCACACAGATACGCAGTATTTT.

The chain couples TRBV15 to TRBJ1-1; D not certain. The CDR3 is made up of 13 amino acids. The V gene's germline CDR1 is LNHNV and CDR2 YYDKDF (reference sequence). Trimming took 0 bases from V and 10 from J, leaving 12 bases between them. The CDR3 coding sequence is TGTGCCACCAGCAGAGATGTTCCGGAAAGAGCTTTCTTT. This encodes CATSRDVPERAFF.

The chain combines TRBV4-2 with TRBJ2-5, with D possibly being TRBD2 (6 bases). The CDR3 contains 16 residues. The V end lost 2 bases, the J end lost 7 bases, and 20 bases lay between the germline ends. Germline V gene sequence: CDR1 LGHNA, CDR2 YNFKEQ. CDR3 in amino acids: CASSQPWRESEATQYF. The CDR3 DNA reads as TGTGCCAGCAGCCAACCCTGGAGGGAGTCTGAGGCGACCCAGTACTTC.

The chain has TRBV20-1 and TRBJ1-2; 8 nucleotides match TRBD1. Germline V lookup: CDR1 DFQATT, CDR2 SNEGSKA (reference sequence). There are 16 residues in the CDR3. After removal of 3 bases from V and 0 bases from J, the junction contained 9 bases not matched to a gene. The CDR3: CSASGDQGATNYGYTF. The CDR3 nucleotides are TGCAGTGCTAGTGGTGACCAGGGGGCAACTAACTATGGCTACACCTTC.

The chain links TRBV4-3 to TRBJ2-5, with TRBD1 matching 9 bases. V trimming: 0 bases; J trimming: 5 bases; junction bases outside the gene matches: 7. Germline assignment: CDR1 LGHNA and CDR2 YSLEER. The CDR3 loop spans 16 amino acids. The CDR3 protein is CASSQEWGQGSETQYF. CDR3 DNA sequence: TGCGCCAGCAGCCAAGAGTGGGGACAGGGTTCGGAGACCCAGTACTTC.

The J gene is TRBJ2-2, the V gene TRBV7-6, with no clear D. The CDR3 length is 14 residues. The germline CDR1 and CDR2 sequences are SGHVS and FNYEAQ. Trimming shortened V by 5 bases and J by 4 bases, and 11 bases separated the two germline ends. DNA for the CDR3: TGTGCCAGCAGCCCGCGCTCCGTCACCGGGGAGCTGTTTTTT. Amino acid sequence: CASSPRSVTGELFF.